This TCR beta chain was recorded in a study of shared clonotypes between healthy human individuals. Regarding this clone: Its antigen is not identified.

The CDR3 contains 16 residues. The J segment lost 0 bases and the V segment lost 4 bases, leaving 7 bases of the junction unmatched. Germline V gives CDR1 GTSNPN, CDR2 SVGIG (reference sequence). Study findings and constraints: Among the subsets, naive ones generally showed larger estimated richness than memory ones. Sampling covered nothing but blood. Tissue TCR repertoires likely differ from those found in blood.

Profiling relied on immunoSEQ multiplex PCR, and the TCRdb table lists in-frame clones only, not all of them. The data show 2,500,000 or so clones, over 85% seen once. Investigators divided CD4+ cells into CD45RA+ naive and CD45RA-negative memory subsets. The receptor was isolated from a man younger than 35 in good health. Some clones in this sample may be carry-over from other donors' samples. Source material: naive CD4+ T cells from PBMCs. As for subset: CD45RA+ positively selected. The V call is TRBV30, the J call TRBJ2-1, with 9 bases that match TRBD2. The CDR3 is CAWTGLAPSSYNEQFF. Here the CDR3 DNA reads TGTGCCTGGACCGGACTAGCGCCAAGCTCCTACAATGAGCAGTTCTTC.